This T cell receptor beta chain comes out of a study of blood T cells in healthy people across ages. Findings and limits, study-wide: Compared with aged donors, long-lived donors showed fewer expanded clones, suggesting selection.

Whenever a sample was processed, at least 6 million PBMCs were isolated. In this sample, this clonotype turned up a few times. Its antigen is unidentified. With a J-beta primer mix and a sample-barcoded 5' primer, a second PCR ran 7 to 11 cycles. MiXCR was run by TCRdb on the 5' RACE reads, yielding one entry per CDR3 protein. The data hold fewer than 650,000 distinct CDR3 sequences, with about 25% observed a single time. The same sample was also studied in work on T cells of mothers and their children.

Sequenced material: blood. This clonotype originated in a boy aged 2 to 10 in good health.

The CDR3 region has the DNA TGTGCCAGCAGTTTCCGGGAGATGGGGGAGCAGTACTTC. Protein: CASSFREMGEQYF. The V call is TRBV6-2 or TRBV6-3, the J call TRBJ2-7; tentative D call: TRBD2 (6 bases). Trimming pared 4 bases from V and 7 bases from J, leaving 14 bases between. Per germline, CDR1 MNHEY and CDR2 SVGEGT. The CDR3 has 13 amino acids.